This T cell receptor beta chain was sequenced during a study of neoadjuvant anti-PD-1 for oral cavity cancer. This clone appeared a few times. CDR1 MDHEN and CDR2 SYDVKM come from the germline V gene. The CDR3 is made up of 16 amino acids. V was shortened by 5 bases and J by 0 bases, with 14 bases between the two germline ends. The protocol was immunoSEQ multiplex PCR, while the TCRdb copy is restricted to in-frame clones and leaves out a portion. The data hold 13,000 to 15,000 clones, with roughly 67% observed a single time. This chain uses TRBV28 with TRBJ2-4; D may correspond to TRBD1 or TRBD2 (5 bases each). Specimen: PBMCs, collected before nivolumab (anti-PD-1) treatment. This sequence originates from a person between 35 and 79 years old with oral cavity squamous cell carcinoma. The CDR3 loop reads CASSLGGPLAKNIQYF. In nucleotides, the CDR3 is TGTGCCAGCAGTCTTGGGGGACCTCTAGCCAAAAACATTCAGTACTTC.